This T cell receptor beta chain was found in a study of T cell changes during pregnancy in multiple sclerosis. Only in-frame clones appear in the TCRdb table, and some are missing; sequencing was by immunoSEQ multiplex PCR. The sample includes about 35,000 clones, about 90% of them seen just once. CDR1 is SGHRS and CDR2 is YFSETQ in the germline V gene. V trimming: 2 bases; J trimming: 5 bases; junction bases outside the gene matches: 4. The CDR3 is made up of 15 amino acids. This clone was detected only a few times. This receptor was taken from a female donor in good health, enrolled as a control in a pregnancy study. The rearrangement links TRBV5-1 to TRBJ2-5; 12 bases are shared with TRBD1. The starting material was CD4+ T cells from peripheral blood mononuclear cells, obtained in the third trimester of pregnancy. CDR3 sequence: CASSFGGTGGETQYF. CDR3 nucleotides: TGCGCCAGCAGCTTTGGAGGGACAGGGGGCGAGACCCAGTACTTC. The full variable domain, rest sourced from reference TRBV5-1 and TRBJ2-5, is KAGVTQTPRYLIKTRGQQVTLSCSPISGHRSVSWYQQTPGQGLQFLFEYFSETQRNKGNFPGRFSGRQFSNSRSEMNVSTLELGDSALYLCASSFGGTGGETQYFGPGTRLLVL.